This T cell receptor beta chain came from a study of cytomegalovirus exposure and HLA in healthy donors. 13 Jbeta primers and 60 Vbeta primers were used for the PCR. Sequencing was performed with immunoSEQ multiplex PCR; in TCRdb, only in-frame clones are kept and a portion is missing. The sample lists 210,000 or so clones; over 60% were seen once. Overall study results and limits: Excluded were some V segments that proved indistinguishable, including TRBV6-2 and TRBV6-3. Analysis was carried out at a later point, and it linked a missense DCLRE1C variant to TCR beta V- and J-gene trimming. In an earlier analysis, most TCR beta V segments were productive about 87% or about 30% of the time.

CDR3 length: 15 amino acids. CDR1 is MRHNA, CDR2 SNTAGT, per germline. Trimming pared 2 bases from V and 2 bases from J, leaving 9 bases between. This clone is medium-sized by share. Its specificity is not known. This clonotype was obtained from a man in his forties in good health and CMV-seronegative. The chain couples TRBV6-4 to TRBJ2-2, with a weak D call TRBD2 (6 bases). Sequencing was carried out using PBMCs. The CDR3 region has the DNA TGTGCCAGCAGTGACGGCGGGATAAACACCGGGGAGCTGTTTTTT. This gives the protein CASSDGGINTGELFF.